These 5 T cell receptor beta chains came from one sample sequenced in a study of T cell changes during pregnancy in multiple sclerosis. Clones were read by immunoSEQ multiplex PCR, and TCRdb kept only the in-frame ones, dropping some. The sample has around 60,000 clones; about 90% are singletons. Sequenced here: CD4+ T cells from peripheral blood mononuclear cells, sampled after pregnancy. These receptors were obtained from a female donor in good health, enrolled as a control in a pregnancy study.

The chain uses TRBV18 and TRBJ2-1; D is perhaps TRBD1 (5 bases). The CDR3 has 13 residues. V was clipped by 7 bases and J by 7 bases, with 14 bases between them. CDR1 and CDR2 from the germline V gene are KGHSH and LQKENI. The CDR3 loop is CASWAAGNNEQFF. The CDR3 region has the DNA TGTGCCAGCTGGGCAGCAGGGAATAATGAGCAGTTCTTC.

The chain joins TRBV4-1 to TRBJ1-6, with D possibly being TRBD1 (5 bases). The CDR3 totals 18 residues. Germline V gene data show CDR1 as MGHRA and CDR2 as YSYEKL. V lost 0 bases, J lost 7 bases, and 19 bases lay in between. This chain's CDR3 is CASSQDVSRQRNNSPLHF. CDR3 sequence (DNA): TGCGCCAGCAGCCAAGATGTATCGAGACAGAGAAACAATTCACCCCTCCACTTT.

The chain couples TRBV7-9 to TRBJ1-1, with 7 positions matching TRBD1. V dropped 5 bases and J dropped 3; count of bases not matched to a gene: 3. There are 13 residues in the CDR3. Germline V gene lookup returns CDR1 SEHNR and CDR2 FQNEAQ (reference sequence). CDR3 amino acids: CASSLDRDTEAFF. The CDR3 DNA reads TGTGCCAGCAGCCTCGACAGGGACACTGAAGCTTTCTTT.

The V call is TRBV2, the J call TRBJ2-3, with D possibly TRBD2 on 7 matching bases. The V end lost 6 bases, the J end lost 2 bases, and 12 bases lay between the germline ends. Germline V lookup: CDR1 SNHLY, CDR2 FYNNEI. The CDR3 is 14 amino acids. The CDR3 loop reads CASSSGGHTDTQYF. CDR3 nucleotides: TGTGCCAGCAGCTCGGGGGGCCACACAGATACGCAGTATTTT.

The chain has TRBV7-8 and TRBJ1-2; no reliable D call. The V gene lost 0 bases and the J gene lost 1 base, with 9 bases spanning the gap. Germline assignment: CDR1 SGHVS and CDR2 FQNEAQ. The CDR3 totals 15 residues. DNA for the CDR3: TGTGCCAGCAGCTTAGCCTTGGGGAGTAACTATGGCTACACCTTC. It encodes CASSLALGSNYGYTF. Full variable domain (rest looked up from reference TRBV7-8 and TRBJ1-2): GAGVSQSPRYKVAKRGQDVALRCDPISGHVSLFWYQQALGQGPEFLTYFQNEAQLDKSGLPSDRFFAERPEGSVSTLKIQRTQQEDSAVYLCASSLALGSNYGYTFGSGTRLTVV.